The sequence of this TCR beta chain was determined in a study of blood T cell repertoires in COVID-19 (TCRdb year 2020). Background on the whole study: Samples covering the acute and convalescent phases of COVID-19 were provided by collaborators in the United States, Italy and Spain. The prospective study material was composed of cDNA or gDNA derived from T cells, B-cell-depleted T cells, or PBMCs. Subjects who had been exposed to COVID-19, were actively infected with it, or had recovered from it provided the deeply sampled blood TCRbeta repertoires that made up the dataset. A freely available public database, intended as a resource for researchers studying the immune response to SARS-CoV-2, is where the repertoires were released. Samples came from the ongoing ImmuneRACE study (first 160 participants) plus 1,254 subjects from 6 global collaborators. Nearly every sample came with metadata listing a de-identified subject ID, COVID-19 status, age in years and sex. Where HLA class I and class II types were available, the types were taken from metadata supplied by the sample provider, not from assay-based typing. Study-wide findings and limitations: Clinical and demographic metadata were provided uncurated, with the amount varying by source and participant.

Between the V and J ends, shortened by 6 bases and 6 bases respectively, the junction contains 20 bases. The germline V gene specifies SNHLY as CDR1 and FYNNEI as CDR2. The CDR3 runs 16 residues from the cysteine to the phenylalanine. Kept here is only the CDR3 DNA, which spans 48 bases and is read in frame from base 1. Regarding this clone: Its cognate antigen has yet to be identified. No base-level quality is on record; no much larger clone is a single base apart.

Enrolling through a virtual design, the prospective study's participants ranged in age from roughly 18 to 95 years and lived across 24 United States geographic areas. In the prospective study, cohorts were assigned on the basis of participant-reported clinical history obtained from a screening survey and a study questionnaire. For ImmuneRACE Cohort 3, a participant was defined as recovered based on two consecutive negative NP/OP PCR tests, clearance by a healthcare professional, or resolution of symptoms. Each participant in the prospective study had whole blood, serum and a nasopharyngeal or oropharyngeal swab collected by mobile phlebotomists. Additional blood draws and questionnaires over an approximately 2-month period could optionally be provided by prospective study participants. Before DNA extraction, prospective study blood samples were shipped either frozen or at room temperature. TCRbeta CDR3 regions were amplified from genomic DNA using the immunoSEQ Assay, a bias-controlled multiplex PCR. As for the authors' bioinformatics: Within the assay, amplification of reference gene primers was used to estimate how many nucleated cells each sample contained. To quantify the absolute abundance of each unique TCRbeta CDR3 rearrangement, sequence reads were collapsed and filtered. For each sample, productive Simpson clonality was calculated as the square root of Simpson's diversity index across productive rearrangements. TCRdb re-hosts the immuneACCESS table, in-frame sequences only. Its copies lack some clones; in the studies checked, an unresolved V gene accounts for under half of them, and the cause for the rest is not known. For V, J and clone size, that table is used; D and trimming come from the DNA. Recorded for this sample are about 200,000 clones; around 80% of them occurred a single time. Over 14% of the sample goes to the ten largest clones.

The chain was built from TRBV2 and TRBJ2-2; a tentative D match to TRBD2 spans 7 bases. Material for sequencing was PBMCs or T cells enriched from blood (not recorded which). The origin of this receptor is a man between 40 and 49 years old who had recovered from COVID-19. For the CDR3, the sequence is CASSALGGRISGELFF. The DNA sequence follows: TGTGCCAGCAGCGCCCTCGGGGGGCGTATCTCCGGGGAGCTGTTTTTT.